Listed below are T cell receptor beta chains from one sample, sequenced in a study of Ad26.COV2.S vaccination and SARS-CoV-2 variants. The table came from immunoSEQ multiplex PCR; TCRdb's copy has only in-frame clones and leaves some out. The top ten hold more than 3.5% of the sample, which has 440,000 or so clones, around 90% seen once. Material: peripheral blood, obtained in a trial of Ad26.COV2.S vaccine versus placebo. These receptors all come from a person aged 18-60 years who received the Ad26.COV2.S COVID-19 vaccine or a placebo. Both conserved end residues are part of each CDR3. A D gene is named only where the DNA matches it firmly. For some rows the clone size is stated as once, few or many, or as a class when expanded; others skip it.

CDR3aa	CDR3nt	d_gene	v_gene	j_gene	abundance
CASSEYGGDTQYF	TGTGCCAGCAGTGAATACGGAGGAGATACGCAGTATTTT	NA	TRBV25-1	TRBJ2-3	NA
CASSWGGHYYEQYF	TGTGCCAGCAGTTGGGGCGGCCACTACTACGAGCAGTACTTC	NA	TRBV6-2/TRBV6-3	TRBJ2-7	NA
CASSSTRLRFF	TGTGCCAGCAGTTCGACTAGGTTGAGGTTCTTC	NA	TRBV12-3/TRBV12-4	TRBJ2-1	NA
CSVRGTSGAYNEQFF	TGCAGCGTCCGCGGGACTAGCGGAGCCTACAATGAGCAGTTCTTC	TRBD2	TRBV29-1	TRBJ2-1	NA
CASTTQGSRAGYTF	TGTGCCAGCACCACCCAGGGGAGCCGGGCTGGCTACACCTTC	NA	TRBV13	TRBJ1-2	NA
CASSLRGTGGTGGTGELFF	TGTGCCAGCAGCTTAAGGGGGACAGGGGGCACCGGTGGTACCGGGGAGCTGTTTTTT	TRBD1	TRBV7-9	TRBJ2-2	NA
CASSPVAGASYEQYF	TGTGCCAGCAGCCCAGTGGCCGGGGCCTCCTACGAGCAGTACTTC	NA	TRBV28	TRBJ2-7	NA
CASSPTYNEQFF	TGTGCCAGCAGCCCCACCTACAATGAGCAGTTCTTC	NA	TRBV3-1/TRBV3-2	TRBJ2-1	NA
CASSPGGAYQPQHF	TGTGCCAGCAGCCCAGGGGGAGCTTATCAGCCCCAGCATTTT	TRBD1	TRBV7-2	TRBJ1-5	NA
CASSPRQGPEQYF	TGTGCCAGCAGCCCCCGACAGGGTCCCGAGCAGTACTTC	TRBD1	TRBV13	TRBJ2-7	few
CASTEGSGSLSGEQFF	TGTGCCAGCACCGAGGGTAGCGGGAGTTTGAGTGGTGAGCAGTTCTTC	TRBD2	TRBV27	TRBJ2-1	NA
CASSLVGRGAYSNQPQHF	TGTGCCAGCAGCTTGGTTGGCAGGGGGGCATATAGCAATCAGCCCCAGCATTTT	TRBD1	TRBV5-5	TRBJ1-5	NA
CTSSPGPNTGELFF	TGTACCAGCTCACCAGGCCCAAACACCGGGGAGCTGTTTTTT	NA	TRBV18	TRBJ2-2	NA
CASSFPPPPEQFF	TGTGCCAGCAGTTTTCCGCCCCCCCCCGAGCAGTTCTTC	NA	TRBV12-3/TRBV12-4	TRBJ2-1	NA
CASSLVGGTNEKLFF	TGTGCCAGCAGCTTAGTTGGGGGCACTAATGAAAAACTGTTTTTT	NA	TRBV11-2	TRBJ1-4	NA
CASSFSARALGTEAFF	TGTGCCAGCAGTTTTAGTGCCAGGGCGTTGGGCACTGAAGCTTTCTTT	NA	TRBV28	TRBJ1-1	NA
CATCPFRESGEQFF	TGTGCCACCTGTCCATTCCGGGAGTCAGGTGAGCAGTTCTTC	NA	TRBV28	TRBJ2-1	NA